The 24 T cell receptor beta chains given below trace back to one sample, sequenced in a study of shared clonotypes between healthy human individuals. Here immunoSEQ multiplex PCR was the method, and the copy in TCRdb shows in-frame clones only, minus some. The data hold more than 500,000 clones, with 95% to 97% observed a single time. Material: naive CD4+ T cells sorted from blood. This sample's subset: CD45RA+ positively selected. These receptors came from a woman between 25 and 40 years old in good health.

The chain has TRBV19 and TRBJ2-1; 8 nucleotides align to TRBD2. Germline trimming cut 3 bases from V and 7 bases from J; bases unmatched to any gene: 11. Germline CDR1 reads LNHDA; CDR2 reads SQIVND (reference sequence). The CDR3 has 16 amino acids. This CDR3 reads CASSIKRLAGPNEQFF. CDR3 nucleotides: TGTGCCAGTAGTATCAAGCGGCTAGCGGGTCCAAATGAGCAGTTCTTC.

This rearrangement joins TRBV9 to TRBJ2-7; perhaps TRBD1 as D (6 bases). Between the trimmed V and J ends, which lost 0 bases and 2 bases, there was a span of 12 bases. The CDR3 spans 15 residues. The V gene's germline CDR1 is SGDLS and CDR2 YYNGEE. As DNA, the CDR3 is TGTGCCAGCAGCGTAGATACAGGGAATACCTACGAGCAGTACTTC. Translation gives CASSVDTGNTYEQYF.

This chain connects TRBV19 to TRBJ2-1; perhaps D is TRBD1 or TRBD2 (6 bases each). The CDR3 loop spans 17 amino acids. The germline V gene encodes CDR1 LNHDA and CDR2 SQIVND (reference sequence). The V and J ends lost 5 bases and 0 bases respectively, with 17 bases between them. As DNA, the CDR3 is TGTGCCAGTAGTGGCGGCCCAGGGGACTTCTCCTACAATGAGCAGTTCTTC. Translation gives CASSGGPGDFSYNEQFF.

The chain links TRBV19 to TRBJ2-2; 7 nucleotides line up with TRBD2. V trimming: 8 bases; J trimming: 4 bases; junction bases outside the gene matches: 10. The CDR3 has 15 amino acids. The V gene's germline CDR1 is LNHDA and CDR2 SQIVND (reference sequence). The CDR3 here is CASRASGSTTGELFF. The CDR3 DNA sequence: TGTGCCAGTCGAGCTAGCGGATCCACCACCGGGGAGCTGTTTTTT.

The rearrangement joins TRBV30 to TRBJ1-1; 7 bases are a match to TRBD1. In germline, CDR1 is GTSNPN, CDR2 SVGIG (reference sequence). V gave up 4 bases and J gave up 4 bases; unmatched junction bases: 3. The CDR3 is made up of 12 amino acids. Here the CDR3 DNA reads TGTGCCTGGACACAGGGGACCACTGAAGCTTTCTTT. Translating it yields CAWTQGTTEAFF.

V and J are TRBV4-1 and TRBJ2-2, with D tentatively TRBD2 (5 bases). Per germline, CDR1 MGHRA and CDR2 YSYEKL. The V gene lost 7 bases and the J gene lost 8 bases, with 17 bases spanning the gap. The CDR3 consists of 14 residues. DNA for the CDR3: TGCGCCAGCACCTTAGACGGGGTCCCGGGGGAGCTGTTTTTT. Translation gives CASTLDGVPGELFF.

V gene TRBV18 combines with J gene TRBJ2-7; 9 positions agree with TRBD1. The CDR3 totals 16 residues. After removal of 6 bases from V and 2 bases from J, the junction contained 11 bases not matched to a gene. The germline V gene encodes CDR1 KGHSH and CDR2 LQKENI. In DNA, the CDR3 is TGTGCCAGCTCGCCCACCCGGGACAGGGTAACCTACGAGCAGTACTTC. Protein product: CASSPTRDRVTYEQYF.

In nucleotides, the CDR3 is TGTGCCAGCAGCTTAGCCGGACAGGCTGGATACGAGCAGTACTTC. Translation: CASSLAGQAGYEQYF. The chain joins TRBV7-9 to TRBJ2-7; TRBD1 matches 7 bases. The CDR3 extends over 15 amino acids. Germline values: CDR1 SEHNR, CDR2 FQNEAQ (reference sequence). Trimming removed 0 bases from V and 4 bases from J; junction bases left unmatched: 6.

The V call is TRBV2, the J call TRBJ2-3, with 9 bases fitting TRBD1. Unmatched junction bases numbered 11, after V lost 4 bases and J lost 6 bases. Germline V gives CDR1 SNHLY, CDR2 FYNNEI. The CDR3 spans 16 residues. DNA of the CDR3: TGTGCCAGCAGTGCCCGGACAGGGGCACCGGGGGATACGCAGTATTTT. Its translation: CASSARTGAPGDTQYF.

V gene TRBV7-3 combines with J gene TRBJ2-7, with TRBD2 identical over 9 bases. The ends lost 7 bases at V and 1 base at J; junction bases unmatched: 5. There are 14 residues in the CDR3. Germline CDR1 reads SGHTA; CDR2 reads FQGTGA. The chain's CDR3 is CASKPSGISYEQYF. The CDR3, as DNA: TGTGCCAGCAAACCTAGCGGGATTTCCTACGAGCAGTACTTC.

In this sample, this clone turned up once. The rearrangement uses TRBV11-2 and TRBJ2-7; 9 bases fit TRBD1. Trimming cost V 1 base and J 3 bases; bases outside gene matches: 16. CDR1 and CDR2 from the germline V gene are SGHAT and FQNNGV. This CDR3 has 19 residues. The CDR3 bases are TGTGCCAGCAGCTTAGTTGGGACAGGGTCATCGGGCCTCTACTACGAGCAGTACTTC. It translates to CASSLVGTGSSGLYYEQYF.

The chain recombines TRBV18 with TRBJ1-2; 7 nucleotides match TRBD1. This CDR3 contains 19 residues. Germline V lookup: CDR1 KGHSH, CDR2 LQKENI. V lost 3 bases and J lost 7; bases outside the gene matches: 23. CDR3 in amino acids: CASSPTPTGQTSVQLGYTF. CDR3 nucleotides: TGTGCCAGCTCACCCACACCAACGGGACAGACGTCGGTACAACTTGGCTACACCTTC.

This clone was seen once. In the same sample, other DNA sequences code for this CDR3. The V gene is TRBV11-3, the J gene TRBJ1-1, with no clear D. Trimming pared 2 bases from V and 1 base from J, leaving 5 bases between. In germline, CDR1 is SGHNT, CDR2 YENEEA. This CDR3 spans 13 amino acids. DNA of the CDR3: TGTGCCAGCAGCTTATCGGGGAACACTGAAGCTTTCTTT. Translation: CASSLSGNTEAFF.

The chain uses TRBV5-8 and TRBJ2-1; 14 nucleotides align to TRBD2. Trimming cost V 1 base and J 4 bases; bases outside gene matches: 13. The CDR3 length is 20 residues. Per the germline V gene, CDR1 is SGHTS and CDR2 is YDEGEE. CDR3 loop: CASSLSGTSGSPVDYNEQFF. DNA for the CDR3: TGTGCCAGCAGCTTGTCCGGGACTAGCGGGAGTCCCGTTGATTACAATGAGCAGTTCTTC. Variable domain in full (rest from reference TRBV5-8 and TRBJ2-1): EAGVTQSPTHLIKTRGQQATLRCSPISGHTSVYWYQQALGLGLQFLLWYDEGEERNRGNFPPRFSGRQFPNYSSELNVNALELEDSALYLCASSLSGTSGSPVDYNEQFFGPGTRLTVL.

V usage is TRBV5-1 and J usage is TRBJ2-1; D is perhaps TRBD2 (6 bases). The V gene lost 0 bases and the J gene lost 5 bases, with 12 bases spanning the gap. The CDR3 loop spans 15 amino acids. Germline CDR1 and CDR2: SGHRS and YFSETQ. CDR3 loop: CASSLVSSENNEQFF. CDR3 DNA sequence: TGCGCCAGCAGCTTGGTGTCTAGCGAGAACAATGAGCAGTTCTTC.

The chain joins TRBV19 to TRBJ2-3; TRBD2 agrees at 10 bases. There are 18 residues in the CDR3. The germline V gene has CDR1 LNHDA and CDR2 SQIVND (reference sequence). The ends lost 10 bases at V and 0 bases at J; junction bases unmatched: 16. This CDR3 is CATSTGRASGRSTDTQYF. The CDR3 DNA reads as TGTGCCACCTCAACGGGGCGGGCTAGCGGGAGAAGCACAGATACGCAGTATTTT.

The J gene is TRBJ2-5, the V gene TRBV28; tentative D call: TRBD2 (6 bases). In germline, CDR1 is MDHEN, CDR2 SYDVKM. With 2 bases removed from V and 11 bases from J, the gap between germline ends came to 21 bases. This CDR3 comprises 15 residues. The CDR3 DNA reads TGTGCCAGCAGTTTAATTTGGGACGGAACGGGGGAGCAGTACTTC. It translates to CASSLIWDGTGEQYF.

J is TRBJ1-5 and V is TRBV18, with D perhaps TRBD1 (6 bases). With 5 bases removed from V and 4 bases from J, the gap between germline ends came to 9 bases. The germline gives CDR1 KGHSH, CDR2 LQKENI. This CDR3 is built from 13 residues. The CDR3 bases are TGTGCCAGCTCAAGGACAGAGAATCAGCCCCAGCATTTT. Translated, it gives CASSRTENQPQHF.

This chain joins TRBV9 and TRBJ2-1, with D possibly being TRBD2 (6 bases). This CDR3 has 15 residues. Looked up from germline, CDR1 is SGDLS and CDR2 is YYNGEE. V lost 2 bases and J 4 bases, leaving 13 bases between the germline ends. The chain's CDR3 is CASSVLTGEYNEQFF. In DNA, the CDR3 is TGTGCCAGCAGCGTGCTAACGGGGGAATACAATGAGCAGTTCTTC.

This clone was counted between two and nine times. CDR3 residues: CASSLTGDMLAKNIQYF. CDR3 bases: TGTGCCAGCAGTCTAACGGGGGACATGCTAGCCAAAAACATTCAGTACTTC. The chain is built from TRBV5-5 and TRBJ2-4; tentatively, D is TRBD1 or TRBD2 (6 bases each). The CDR3 consists of 17 residues. V was clipped by 5 bases and J by 0 bases, with 18 bases between them. In germline, CDR1 is SGHKS, CDR2 YYEKEE (reference sequence). The full variable domain, its missing parts supplied by reference TRBV5-5 and TRBJ2-4, is DAGVTQSPTHLIKTRGQQVTLRCSPISGHKSVSWYQQVLGQGPQFIFQYYEKEERGRGNFPDRFSARQFPNYSSELNVNALLLGDSALYLCASSLTGDMLAKNIQYFGAGTRLSVL.

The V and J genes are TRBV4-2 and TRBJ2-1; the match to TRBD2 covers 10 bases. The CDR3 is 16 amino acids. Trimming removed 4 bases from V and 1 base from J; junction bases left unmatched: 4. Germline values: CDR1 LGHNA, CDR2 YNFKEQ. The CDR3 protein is CASSRELAGSYNEQFF. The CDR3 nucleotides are TGTGCCAGCAGCCGAGAACTAGCGGGATCCTACAATGAGCAGTTCTTC.

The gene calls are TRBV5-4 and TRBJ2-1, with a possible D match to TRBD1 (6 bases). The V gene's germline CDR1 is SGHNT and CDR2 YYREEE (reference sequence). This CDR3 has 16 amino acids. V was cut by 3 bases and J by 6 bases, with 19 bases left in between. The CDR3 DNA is TGTGCCAGCAGCTCATCAGGGGTTCGGGTCCGCAATGAGCAGTTCTTC. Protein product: CASSSSGVRVRNEQFF.

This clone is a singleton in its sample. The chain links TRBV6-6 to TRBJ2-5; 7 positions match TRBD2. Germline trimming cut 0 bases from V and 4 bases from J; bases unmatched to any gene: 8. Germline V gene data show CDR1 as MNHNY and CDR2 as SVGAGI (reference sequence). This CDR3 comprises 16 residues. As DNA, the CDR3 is TGTGCCAGCAGTTACTCAGGGATGGGAGGGCGAGAGACCCAGTACTTC. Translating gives CASSYSGMGGRETQYF.

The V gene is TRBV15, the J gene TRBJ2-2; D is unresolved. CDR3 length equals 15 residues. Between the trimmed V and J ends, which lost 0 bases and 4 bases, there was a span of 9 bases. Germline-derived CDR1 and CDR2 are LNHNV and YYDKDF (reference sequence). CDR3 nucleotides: TGTGCCACCAGCAGAGATCCCACGCTCACCGGGGAGCTGTTTTTT. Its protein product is CATSRDPTLTGELFF.